The next 5 T cell receptor beta chains were all read from a single sample in a study of tumor-infiltrating lymphocytes in primary liver carcinoma. The researchers obtained blood RNA from unsorted whole blood and also extracted germline DNA. TCR beta cDNA was made from around 460 ng total RNA with a constant-region primer. TCR beta libraries came from three nested multiplex PCR rounds using slightly modified ARM-PCR. A C-beta reverse primer was combined with TRBV1-TRBV30 forward primers in the first two PCR rounds, and each round had ten to eleven cycles. A single record per CDR3 protein comes from TCRdb applying MiXCR to the multiplex PCR reads. The sample yields about 320,000 distinct CDR3 sequences, approximately 58% seen once. Sequencing was performed on peripheral blood. These receptors originate from a woman in her 30s with primary liver carcinoma and hepatitis B virus infection.

The sample holds many counts of this clonotype. V and J are TRBV6-6 and TRBJ1-3; 8 nucleotides line up with TRBD1. The ends lost 6 bases at V and 3 bases at J; junction bases unmatched: 4. The CDR3 runs 14 residues. Per the germline V gene, CDR1 is MNHNY and CDR2 is SVGAGI (reference sequence). The CDR3 nucleotides read TGTGCCAGCAGAGACAGGGGAAGTGGAAACACCATATATTTT. It codes for CASRDRGSGNTIYF.

This clonotype was recorded a few times. Germline and junction disagree at one end, which may indicate a read error. V gene TRBV29-1 combines with J gene TRBJ1-1, with TRBD1 matching 9 bases. CDR3 size: 14 residues. Germline V gives CDR1 SQVTM, CDR2 ANQGSEA. The DNA for the CDR3 is TGCGGCGTTGGTTCGACAGGGGGAACCCCTGAAGCTTTCTTT. It encodes CGVGSTGGTPEAFF.

In the case of this clonotype: A clone one base away is much larger, so this may be a read error. V is TRBV4-3 and J is TRBJ1-4; D uncertain. The CDR3 spans 11 residues. The V end lost 5 bases, the J end lost 12 bases, and 10 bases lay between the germline ends. CDR1 LGHNA and CDR2 YSLEER come from the germline V gene. The CDR3 loop reads CASSYIGELFF. The CDR3 nucleotides are TGCGCCAGCAGCTACATCGGGGAACTGTTTTTT.

This clonotype was recorded a few times. The chain combines TRBV30 with TRBJ1-1; tentative D call: TRBD1 (6 bases). Trimming shortened V by 4 bases and J by 4 bases, and 13 bases separated the two germline ends. The V gene's germline CDR1 is GTSNPN and CDR2 SVGIG (reference sequence). The CDR3 has 13 residues. The CDR3 DNA sequence: TGTGCCTGGACCCCGGACAGTATCACTGAAGCTTTCTTT. Its translation: CAWTPDSITEAFF.

This clonotype was seen at least ten times. This chain connects TRBV11-3 to TRBJ2-7; D not certain. Trimming cost V 5 bases and J 3 bases, with 5 bases left between them. The V gene's germline CDR1 is SGHNT and CDR2 YENEEA. The CDR3 totals 11 residues. CDR3 protein: CASSENYEQYF. CDR3 nucleotide sequence: TGTGCCAGCAGCGAGAACTACGAGCAGTACTTC.